This T cell receptor (beta chain) was retrieved from a study of type 1 and type 2 diabetes patients. Genomic DNA was the PCR template. A primer set of 30 forward and 13 reverse primers amplified the CDR3. MiXCR was run by TCRdb on the multiplex PCR reads, yielding one entry per CDR3 protein. The data contain 280,000 or so distinct CDR3 sequences, more than 45% of them singletons. J was trimmed by 5 bases and V by 0 bases; bases with no gene match: 4. The CDR3 consists of 17 residues. Per germline, CDR1 MGHRA and CDR2 YSYEKL. As concerns this clonotype: Its target is unknown.

Study-wide findings and caveats: Between type 2 diabetes and control samples, V and J usage averaged around 0.97 correlation.

The chain uses TRBV4-1 and TRBJ2-3; 14 nucleotides match TRBD2. Sequenced sample: peripheral blood mononuclear cells (PBMCs). This sequence originates from a man aged 18 to 30 with type 2 diabetes. The CDR3 DNA is TGCGCCAGCAGCCAAGACGGGACTAGCGGGGGTATAGATACGCAGTATTTT. Translated, it gives CASSQDGTSGGIDTQYF.